This entry concerns a single T cell receptor beta chain. These data come from a study of blood T cell repertoires in COVID-19. Study in general: Material from acute and convalescent COVID-19 was sourced from the United States, Italy and Spain. Sources were T cells, B-cell-depleted T cells, or PBMCs; the material itself was cDNA or gDNA.

The CDR3 runs to 16 residues. Original analysis: Estimation of nucleated cell counts relied on the amplification of reference gene primers. Here immunoSEQ multiplex PCR was the method, and the copy in TCRdb shows in-frame clones only, minus some. The V and J calls and clone size are taken from that table; D and trimming were inferred from the DNA. Counted here are a few hundred thousand clones, roughly 80% occurring once; the ten biggest clones make up roughly a tenth. Sequences were obtained from peripheral blood. This clonotype originated in a woman at least 80 years old with acute or convalescent COVID-19. This chain connects TRBV21-1 to TRBJ2-3; the table's D call, TRBD2, has no DNA check behind it. TRBV21-1 represents a pseudogene. DNA for the CDR3: TGTGCCAGTTTGCCGGACGTGCGGGGGGAACCAGATACGCAGTATTTT. Amino acid sequence: CASLPDVRGEPDTQYF.